This entry is about one TCR beta chain. Its cognate antigen is unknown. The germline CDR1 and CDR2 sequences are MNHEY and SVGAGI. V dropped 6 bases and J dropped 3 bases, with 9 bases sitting between them. The CDR3 runs 13 residues. At cycle 4 day 1, cycle 7 day 1, and baseline, blood was sampled. This sample was taken from a study of OX40 agonist ivuxolimab in advanced cancers. Method: immunoSEQ multiplex PCR; TCRdb's copy keeps in-frame clones and lacks some. Of 80,000 to 100,000 clones in the sample, around nine tenths are singletons; the top ten hold under 0.8%. Study-wide results and caveats: CD8+ T cells averaged more expanded clones than CD4+. Dose levels from 0.1 to 3.0 mg/kg saw CD4+ and CD8+ blood T cells expand clonally by week 6. The study did not work out the antigen specificity of the expanded peripheral T cells.

The sequencing here drew on CD4+ or CD8+ T cells sorted from blood, taken in a trial of the OX40 agonist ivuxolimab. This sequence was found in an adult with an advanced solid tumor such as melanoma, head and neck, liver or kidney cancer. The chain combines TRBV6-5 with TRBJ1-5; D ambiguous. This CDR3 reads CASSPTDNQPQHF. The DNA for the CDR3 is TGTGCCAGCAGCCCGACTGACAATCAGCCCCAGCATTTT.